Below are 27 T cell receptor beta chains sequenced from a single sample in a study of blood T cell repertoires in COVID-19. Assay used: immunoSEQ multiplex PCR; TCRdb lists only in-frame clones, some missing. The repertoire includes a few hundred thousand clones, more than 90% of them detected once, and approximately 2.6% sits in the top ten. Sequenced input: peripheral blood. Receptors originate from a person aged 18-35 years with COVID-19, enrolled during active disease.

As for this clone: One end of the junction does not line up with germline, which may come from a read error. J is TRBJ2-1 and V is TRBV24-1; TRBD2 agrees at 10 bases. CDR3 length: 15 amino acids. Germline CDR1 KGHDR, CDR2 SFDVKD. The DNA for the CDR3 is TGTGCCACCAGTGATGGCGGGACTAGCGACAGAGGTTCGCTCTTC. This translates into CATSDGGTSDRGSLF.

This clone was seen only a few times. The chain uses TRBV5-4 and TRBJ1-2, with 7 bases aligning to TRBD1. The germline V gene encodes CDR1 SGHNT and CDR2 YYREEE (reference sequence). V was pared by 7 bases and J by 0 bases, with 6 bases of the junction left unmatched. The CDR3 totals 14 residues. CDR3 coding DNA: TGTGCCAGCCGTTCTGGACAGGCTAACTATGGCTACACCTTC. This encodes CASRSGQANYGYTF.

The chain links TRBV7-9 to TRBJ2-3, with 10 bases lining up with TRBD1. J lost 5 bases, V lost 4 bases, and 9 bases had no gene match. This CDR3 contains 16 residues. From germline, CDR1 is SEHNR and CDR2 FQNEAQ (reference sequence). The CDR3 DNA reads TGTGCCAGCAGCTCCATTTCTTGGACAGGGGGAGATACGCAGTATTTT. Translated, it gives CASSSISWTGGDTQYF.

CDR3 in DNA: TGTGCCAGCAGATCTCGGGAGTCCGGGGAGCTGTTTTTT. Its translation: CASRSRESGELFF. The chain links TRBV27 to TRBJ2-2, with D possibly matching TRBD2 (6 bases). Trimming took 6 bases from V and 6 from J, leaving 11 bases between them. CDR1 is MNHEY and CDR2 is SMNVEV in the germline V gene (reference sequence). The CDR3 covers 13 residues.

This chain joins TRBV2 and TRBJ1-2; tentatively, D is TRBD1 (5 bases). Deletions cut 6 bases from V and 4 bases from J, with 18 bases between. The CDR3 runs to 15 residues. Germline V lookup: CDR1 SNHLY, CDR2 FYNNEI. CDR3 region: CASSDSGGAGYGYTF. Here the CDR3 DNA reads TGTGCCAGCAGCGACAGCGGAGGGGCGGGCTATGGCTACACCTTC.

The chain uses TRBV4-1 and TRBJ2-1; D ambiguous. Trimming left V 1 base short and J 5 bases short, with 9 bases between. The CDR3 covers 14 residues. Per the germline V gene, CDR1 is MGHRA and CDR2 is YSYEKL. The DNA of the CDR3 is TGCGCCAGCAGCCAAGTCCCAGGAAACAATGAGCAGTTCTTC. Its protein is CASSQVPGNNEQFF.

This chain connects TRBV19 to TRBJ2-6, with 11 positions matching TRBD1. The CDR3 runs to 17 residues. The germline CDR1 and CDR2 sequences are LNHDA and SQIVND (reference sequence). Germline trimming cut 5 bases from V and 4 bases from J; bases unmatched to any gene: 7. The CDR3 DNA reads TGTGCCAGTAGTCAAGGACAGGGGGCTTCGGGGGCCAACGTCCTGACTTTC. Protein sequence: CASSQGQGASGANVLTF.

The V gene is TRBV30, the J gene TRBJ2-4; 11 bases are shared with TRBD2. J lost 0 bases, V lost 1 base, and 11 bases had no gene match. Germline lookup yields CDR1 GTSNPN and CDR2 SVGIG (reference sequence). This CDR3 region has 19 residues. CDR3 nucleotide sequence: TGTGCCTGGAGTGCCCGACTAGCGGGGCGGGGTGTAGCCAAAAACATTCAGTACTTC. Protein: CAWSARLAGRGVAKNIQYF.

This chain joins TRBV12-3 or TRBV12-4 and TRBJ2-2; no clear D gene. The CDR3 is 13 residues long. Trimming cost V 5 bases and J 0 bases, with 4 bases left between them. For the CDR3, the DNA is TGTGCCAGCAGTCCCACGAACACCGGGGAGCTGTTTTTT. Protein sequence: CASSPTNTGELFF.

DNA for the CDR3: TGTGCCAGCAGTTTGACTGACTCTGGGGCCAACGTCCTGACTTTC. Encoded protein: CASSLTDSGANVLTF. The rearrangement links TRBV5-5 to TRBJ2-6; unclear D gene. V lost 5 bases, J lost 0 bases, and 9 bases lay in between. Germline V gives CDR1 SGHKS, CDR2 YYEKEE (reference sequence). This CDR3 is 15 amino acids long.

As concerns this clone: Different DNA sequences within this sample yield the same CDR3. This chain links TRBV24-1 with TRBJ2-3, with a possible D match to TRBD2 (6 bases). This CDR3 has 15 amino acids. Trimming cost V 3 bases and J 0 bases, with 9 bases left between them. Germline values: CDR1 KGHDR, CDR2 SFDVKD. The CDR3 nucleotides are TGTGCCACCAGTGATCCGGGACTCAGCACAGATACGCAGTATTTT. It encodes CATSDPGLSTDTQYF.

The V gene is TRBV28, the J gene TRBJ1-5, with D perhaps TRBD1 (5 bases). V was pared by 2 bases and J by 0 bases, with 8 bases between. The germline V gene has CDR1 MDHEN and CDR2 SYDVKM. CDR3 length: 15 residues. The CDR3 DNA is TGTGCCAGCAGTTTACAGGGCATTAGCAATCAGCCCCAGCATTTT. It encodes CASSLQGISNQPQHF.

This clone was detected once. This chain connects TRBV4-2 to TRBJ2-1; 11 bases line up with TRBD2. The CDR3 is 18 residues long. V was clipped by 0 bases and J by 0 bases; unmatched bases: 4. Germline V gene data show CDR1 as LGHNA and CDR2 as YNFKEQ. The CDR3 sequence: CASSQDLAGGSSYNEQFF. CDR3 DNA sequence: TGTGCCAGCAGCCAAGATCTAGCGGGGGGCAGCTCCTACAATGAGCAGTTCTTC.

The gene calls are TRBV6-6 and TRBJ1-1, with TRBD1 as a possible D gene (6 bases). The CDR3 extends over 16 amino acids. V shed 6 bases and J shed 4 bases, with 21 bases lying between them. Per germline, CDR1 MNHNY and CDR2 SVGAGI (reference sequence). The chain's CDR3 is CASRGVPDSWRTEAFF. The CDR3 bases are TGTGCCAGCAGGGGGGTACCGGACAGTTGGCGCACTGAAGCTTTCTTT.

The chain combines TRBV7-2 with TRBJ2-5, with a possible D match to TRBD2 (5 bases). Germline CDR1 reads SGHTA; CDR2 reads FQGNSA. V gave up 0 bases and J gave up 0 bases, with 8 bases separating them. The CDR3 consists of 15 residues. The CDR3 sequence is CASSLARADQETQYF. CDR3 sequence (DNA): TGTGCCAGCAGCTTAGCGCGAGCGGACCAAGAGACCCAGTACTTC.

Regarding this clone: The sample has other DNA sequences that encode this CDR3 too. The chain recombines TRBV19 with TRBJ1-1, with D hard to call. The germline gives CDR1 LNHDA, CDR2 SQIVND (reference sequence). This CDR3 is 11 amino acids long. V lost 4 bases and J lost 5, with 5 bases in between. DNA for the CDR3: TGTGCCAGTAGTAGGGCGACTGAAGCTTTCTTT. Translated, it gives CASSRATEAFF.

The chain employs TRBV28 and TRBJ1-1; 9 nucleotides match TRBD1. Germline CDR1 MDHEN, CDR2 SYDVKM. Trimming at V came to 6 bases and at J to 7 bases, leaving 9 bases not matched to a gene. The CDR3 spans 14 residues. The CDR3: CASRPPGTGLEAFF. The CDR3 DNA is TGTGCCAGCAGGCCCCCCGGGACAGGGCTTGAAGCTTTCTTT.

This clone was counted only a few times. The rearrangement uses TRBV29-1 and TRBJ1-2; 8 bases line up with TRBD1. This CDR3 spans 13 amino acids. Germline assignment: CDR1 SQVTM and CDR2 ANQGSEA. V dropped 6 bases and J dropped 4; count of bases not matched to a gene: 7. CDR3 bases: TGCAGCGTCGACAGGGGATCGGTCTATGGCTACACCTTC. Protein: CSVDRGSVYGYTF. The whole variable domain, remainder taken from reference TRBV29-1 and TRBJ1-2, is SAVISQKPSRDICQRGTSLTIQCQVDSQVTMMFWYRQQPGQSLTLIATANQGSEATYESGFVIDKFPISRPNLTFSTLTVSNMSPEDSSIYLCSVDRGSVYGYTFGSGTRLTVV.

V gene TRBV12-5 combines with J gene TRBJ2-3; 7 nucleotides align to TRBD2. Per the germline V gene, CDR1 is LGHNT and CDR2 is FRNRAP. The CDR3 runs 16 residues. Trimming cost V 4 bases and J 0 bases; bases outside gene matches: 7. The CDR3 here is CASGWSLAASTDTQYF. The CDR3 DNA sequence: TGTGCTAGTGGTTGGTCTCTAGCGGCTAGCACAGATACGCAGTATTTT.

The chain combines TRBV6-1 with TRBJ2-7; 8 bases are shared with TRBD1. The CDR3 length is 16 residues. V was clipped by 5 bases and J by 0 bases; unmatched bases: 9. The germline gives CDR1 MNHNS, CDR2 SASEGT. The CDR3 region has the DNA TGTGCCAGCAGTAAAGGACAGGGTTTCAACTCCTACGAGCAGTACTTC. Translating gives CASSKGQGFNSYEQYF.

The rearrangement uses TRBV6-5 and TRBJ2-7, with D unclear. V lost 8 bases and J 2 bases, leaving 13 bases between the germline ends. Germline lookup yields CDR1 MNHEY and CDR2 SVGAGI. The CDR3 sequence is 13 residues long. The CDR3 here is CASAAFETYEQYF. The CDR3 DNA follows: TGTGCCAGCGCCGCTTTTGAGACCTACGAGCAGTACTTC.

V is TRBV5-1 and J is TRBJ2-3; a weak D match, TRBD2 (5 bases). This CDR3 spans 16 amino acids. V was pared by 0 bases and J by 0 bases, with 11 bases between. Germline-derived CDR1 and CDR2 are SGHRS and YFSETQ. CDR3 DNA sequence: TGCGCCAGCAGCTTGGCACTGACTACCAGCACAGATACGCAGTATTTT. Residues: CASSLALTTSTDTQYF.

CDR3 protein: CASRTTGGGNQPQHF. CDR3 DNA: TGTGCCAGTAGGACTACAGGGGGCGGCAATCAGCCCCAGCATTTT. The chain couples TRBV19 to TRBJ1-5; TRBD1 aligns across 9 bases. The CDR3 extends over 15 amino acids. The V gene end was trimmed by 6 bases and the J gene end by 2 bases; junction bases not matched to a gene: 5. Germline CDR1 is LNHDA and CDR2 is SQIVND (reference sequence).

The chain carries TRBV6-2 or TRBV6-3 and TRBJ1-5; 8 bases match TRBD1. Germline lookup yields CDR1 MNHEY and CDR2 SVGEGT. This CDR3 region has 18 residues. Germline trimming cut 5 bases from V and 6 bases from J; bases unmatched to any gene: 18. The chain's CDR3 is CASSLRDRMGSFAQPQHF. In DNA, the CDR3 is TGTGCCAGCAGTCTCCGGGACAGGATGGGCTCATTTGCTCAGCCCCAGCATTTT.

V is TRBV29-1 and J is TRBJ2-7; 7 nucleotides line up with TRBD2. CDR3 length: 14 residues. Germline V lookup: CDR1 SQVTM, CDR2 ANQGSEA. J lost 2 bases, V lost 6 bases, and 10 bases had no gene match. The DNA for the CDR3 is TGCAGCGTCTCGCCAGCGGGAAGTCCCTACGAGCAGTACTTC. Its translation: CSVSPAGSPYEQYF.

J is TRBJ2-5 and V is TRBV5-1; tentative D call: TRBD2 (5 bases). The CDR3 covers 16 residues. Per the germline V gene, CDR1 is SGHRS and CDR2 is YFSETQ. Trimming pared 0 bases from V and 2 bases from J, leaving 14 bases between. The CDR3 protein is CASSLGAALAQETQYF. The CDR3 DNA reads as TGCGCCAGCAGCTTGGGGGCGGCCTTAGCGCAAGAGACCCAGTACTTC.

A single count supports this clone. This chain connects TRBV19 to TRBJ2-1; D call uncertain. This CDR3 comprises 11 residues. V was clipped by 10 bases and J by 15 bases, with 19 bases between them. Per the germline V gene, CDR1 is LNHDA and CDR2 is SQIVND (reference sequence). The CDR3 loop reads CATSQAPNRFF. The CDR3 nucleotides are TGTGCCACCTCCCAGGCCCCTAATAGGTTCTTC.